Below are 13 T cell receptor beta chains sequenced from a single sample in a study of T cell repertoires in cytomegalovirus infection. TCRdb called the reads again in MiXCR, with one record for every CDR3 protein. The table records roughly 920,000 distinct CDR3 sequences, approximately 33% of them present only once. These receptors lack a known antigen. Sample: cultured CD8+ T cells from PBMCs, taken from culture after CMV antigen stimulation. The source of these receptors is a human donor in good health (CMV status not recorded). Some clones in this sample may be carry-over from other donors' samples.

V gene TRBV5-1 combines with J gene TRBJ2-7; D perhaps matches TRBD2 (6 bases). This CDR3 has 15 residues. V was pared by 0 bases and J by 5 bases, with 15 bases between. Germline V gives CDR1 SGHRS, CDR2 YFSETQ. This CDR3 reads CASSLETSLLDEQYF. The CDR3 DNA follows: TGCGCCAGCAGCTTGGAGACTAGTCTACTCGACGAGCAGTACTTC.

J is TRBJ2-5 and V is TRBV9; D tentatively fits TRBD1 or TRBD2 (5 bases each). Trimming took 0 bases from V and 0 from J, leaving 9 bases between them. The CDR3 consists of 15 residues. Per germline, CDR1 SGDLS and CDR2 YYNGEE. DNA of the CDR3: TGTGCCAGCAGCGTAGCGGTGGGGGACCAAGAGACCCAGTACTTC. It yields the protein CASSVAVGDQETQYF.

This clonotype was seen at least ten times. The chain is built from TRBV11-1 and TRBJ2-2; D perhaps matches TRBD1 (5 bases). The V and J ends lost 2 bases and 0 bases respectively, with 10 bases between them. Germline values: CDR1 SGHAT, CDR2 FQDESV (reference sequence). CDR3 size: 16 residues. The CDR3 nucleotides are TGTGCCAGCAGCTTAACAGGACATGCGAACACCGGGGAGCTGTTTTTT. Amino acid sequence: CASSLTGHANTGELFF.

This clonotype was detected only a few times. The chain links TRBV2 to TRBJ2-7, with D maybe TRBD1 (6 bases). CDR3 size: 15 residues. Germline V gene sequence: CDR1 SNHLY, CDR2 FYNNEI. V was pared by 1 base and J by 5 bases, with 15 bases between. The CDR3 reads CASSEDTGLQDEQYV. The CDR3 coding sequence is TGTGCCAGCAGTGAAGATACAGGGCTCCAGGACGAGCAGTACGTC.

This chain connects TRBV11-3 to TRBJ2-5; the D gene is possibly TRBD2 (5 bases). The V and J ends lost 8 bases and 0 bases respectively, with 10 bases between them. CDR1 is SGHNT, CDR2 YENEEA, per germline. The CDR3 has 13 amino acids. In DNA, the CDR3 is TGTGCCAGCGGGGAGACAAACCAAGAGACCCAGTACTTC. The encoded protein is CASGETNQETQYF.

The table lists this clonotype with many counts. The rearrangement joins TRBV7-2 to TRBJ1-6; a weak D match, TRBD1 (5 bases). The CDR3 is made up of 16 amino acids. V lost 0 bases to trimming and J lost 7 bases, with 13 bases between them. CDR1 is SGHTA, CDR2 FQGNSA, per germline. CDR3 in DNA: TGTGCCAGCAGCTTAGCTTGGACACTGGAAAATTCACCCCTCCACTTT. Amino acid sequence: CASSLAWTLENSPLHF. Using reference TRBV7-2 and TRBJ1-6 for the parts outside the CDR3, the full variable domain is GAGVSQSPSNKVTEKGKDVELRCDPISGHTALYWYRQSLGQGLEFLIYFQGNSAPDKSGLPSDRFSAERTGGSVSTLTIQRTQQEDSAVYLCASSLAWTLENSPLHFGNGTRLTVT.

In its sample, this clonotype was seen many times. The chain combines TRBV7-2 with TRBJ2-5; D remains ambiguous. V was trimmed by 0 bases and J by 4 bases, leaving 9 bases between them. CDR1 is SGHTA, CDR2 FQGNSA, per germline. CDR3 length: 14 residues. In DNA form, the CDR3 reads TGTGCCAGCAGCTTAGCGGGGTTGGGAGAGACCCAGTACTTC. Its protein product is CASSLAGLGETQYF.

The V call is TRBV14, the J call TRBJ1-2; D gene unclear. Trimming left V 0 bases short and J 4 bases short, with 9 bases between. CDR3 length: 14 amino acids. Germline CDR1 is SGHDN and CDR2 is FVKESK. The CDR3 DNA is TGTGCCAGCAGCCAAGACGCCACGCGCTATGGCTACACCTTC. The encoded protein is CASSQDATRYGYTF.

There are many counts of this clonotype. The chain uses TRBV6-2 or TRBV6-3 and TRBJ1-5; D is unclear. CDR1 and CDR2 (germline): MNHEY, SVGEGT. Trimming removed 2 bases at V and 4 bases at J, with 9 bases between. This CDR3 is 14 amino acids long. The CDR3 DNA reads as TGTGCCAGCAGTTACGGGGTTAGTAATCAGCCCCAGCATTTT. It translates to CASSYGVSNQPQHF.

This clonotype has only a few counts. This sequence joins TRBV19 and TRBJ2-5, with TRBD1 matching over 12 bases. V gave up 4 bases and J gave up 5 bases; unmatched junction bases: 5. The CDR3 is 15 residues long. Germline V gene data show CDR1 as LNHDA and CDR2 as SQIVND (reference sequence). This chain's CDR3 is CASSTRDRGPETQYF. The CDR3 DNA sequence: TGTGCCAGTAGTACTCGGGACAGGGGGCCTGAGACCCAGTACTTC.

This clonotype was detected ten times or more. The chain links TRBV7-2 to TRBJ2-1; 9 bases line up with TRBD2. The length of the CDR3 is 15 residues. Germline-derived CDR1 and CDR2 are SGHTA and FQGNSA. With V trimmed by 1 base and J by 9 bases, 7 bases remained unmatched. In nucleotides, the CDR3 is TGTGCCAGCAGCTTAGGCGGGGGGGCAAATACTGAGCAGTTCTTC. This sequence encodes CASSLGGGANTEQFF.

The count of this clonotype is one. The chain employs TRBV15 and TRBJ1-3; D ambiguous. Between the trimmed V and J ends, which lost 7 bases and 6 bases, there was a span of 19 bases. This CDR3 has 15 residues. The germline CDR1 and CDR2 sequences are LNHNV and YYDKDF (reference sequence). The chain's CDR3 is CATTPSSGRANTIYF. In DNA form, the CDR3 reads TGTGCCACCACCCCATCCTCGGGTAGAGCAAACACCATATATTTT.

In this sample, this clonotype turned up many times. This chain links TRBV7-9 with TRBJ2-1; TRBD2 is a possible D gene (5 bases). V was cut by 5 bases and J by 4 bases, with 18 bases left in between. CDR3 length: 16 residues. Germline CDR1 is SEHNR and CDR2 is FQNEAQ (reference sequence). The CDR3 region is CASSPPGVYAYNEQFF. Written as DNA, the CDR3 is TGTGCCAGCAGCCCCCCCGGGGTGTACGCGTACAATGAGCAGTTCTTC. The full variable domain, in which reference TRBV7-9 and TRBJ2-1 provide the parts outside the CDR3, is DTGVSQNPRHKITKRGQNVTFRCDPISEHNRLYWYRQTLGQGPEFLTYFQNEAQLEKSRLLSDRFSAERPKGSFSTLEIQRTEQGDSAMYLCASSPPGVYAYNEQFFGPGTRLTVL.